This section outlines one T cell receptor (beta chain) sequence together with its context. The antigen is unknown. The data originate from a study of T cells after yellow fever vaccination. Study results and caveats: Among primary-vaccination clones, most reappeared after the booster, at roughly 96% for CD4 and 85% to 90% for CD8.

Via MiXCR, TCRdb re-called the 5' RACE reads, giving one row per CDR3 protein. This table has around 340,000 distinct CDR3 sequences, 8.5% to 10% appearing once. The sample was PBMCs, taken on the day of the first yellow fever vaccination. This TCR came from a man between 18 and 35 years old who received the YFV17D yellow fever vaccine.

CDR3 in amino acids: CASSTNKQGVGQPQHF. CDR3 coding DNA: TGTGCCAGCAGTACTAATAAACAGGGTGTCGGTCAGCCCCAGCATTTT. This rearrangement joins TRBV12-3 or TRBV12-4 to TRBJ1-5, with TRBD1 as a possible D gene (6 bases). The CDR3 has 16 residues. V was trimmed by 5 bases and J by 6 bases, leaving 20 bases between them.